One sample yielded the 31 T cell receptor beta chains listed below, sequenced in a study of T cells in tuberculosis. Assay: immunoSEQ multiplex PCR; the TCRdb copy retains only in-frame clones and omits some. The sample lists more than 30,000 clones, about 94% occurring once. Sequencing was carried out using PBMCs. The receptor source for this set is a donor between 5 and 29 years old with latent tuberculosis or without tuberculosis infection. Some clones in this sample may be carry-over from other donors' samples.

The chain is built from TRBV11-3 and TRBJ1-1; tentative D call: TRBD1 (6 bases). CDR3 length equals 15 residues. Germline V gene lookup returns CDR1 SGHNT and CDR2 YENEEA. V was pared by 4 bases and J by 3 bases, with 15 bases between. The chain's CDR3 is CASSSTGSTDTEAFF. The CDR3 region has the DNA TGTGCCAGCAGCTCAACAGGGTCCACGGACACTGAAGCTTTCTTT. Complete variable domain (other parts from reference TRBV11-3 and TRBJ1-1): EAGVVQSPRYKIIEKKQPVAFWCNPISGHNTLYWYLQNLGQGPELLIRYENEEAVDDSQLPKDRFSAERLKGVDSTLKIQPAELGDSAVYLCASSSTGSTDTEAFFGQGTRLTVV.

This clone has just one count. V usage is TRBV7-3 and J usage is TRBJ1-2; 7 bases are shared with TRBD1. The CDR3 length is 17 residues. CDR1 and CDR2 from the germline V gene are SGHTA and FQGTGA. Trimming at V came to 0 bases and at J to 2 bases, leaving 9 bases not matched to a gene. The CDR3 protein is CASSLTARTGVNYGYTF. DNA of the CDR3: TGTGCCAGCAGCTTAACCGCGAGGACAGGCGTCAACTATGGCTACACCTTC.

V gene TRBV5-1 combines with J gene TRBJ2-6; D might be TRBD1 (5 bases). The V end lost 0 bases, the J end lost 0 bases, and 13 bases lay between the germline ends. The CDR3 has 18 residues. The germline V gene has CDR1 SGHRS and CDR2 YFSETQ. The chain's CDR3 is CASSLGPRTSSGANVLTF. The CDR3 nucleotides are TGCGCCAGCAGCTTGGGTCCCAGGACAAGCTCTGGGGCCAACGTCCTGACTTTC.

V and J are TRBV10-3 and TRBJ1-1, with TRBD1 identical over 8 bases. The CDR3 totals 19 residues. The V gene end was trimmed by 0 bases and the J gene end by 1 base; junction bases not matched to a gene: 13. Per germline, CDR1 ENHRY and CDR2 SYGVKD. CDR3 bases: TGTGCCATCAGTGAGTCGACTAAAAGGGACAGGATAAAGAACACTGAAGCTTTCTTT. This sequence encodes CAISESTKRDRIKNTEAFF.

The chain is built from TRBV4-3 and TRBJ2-2; 7 positions agree with TRBD2. The V and J ends lost 1 base and 7 bases, in that order; junction bases with no gene match: 9. The CDR3 consists of 16 residues. Germline CDR1 reads LGHNA; CDR2 reads YSLEER. For the CDR3, the DNA is TGCGCCAGCAGCCAAGGAGAACTAGCGATTGGCGGGGAGCTGTTTTTT. Protein product: CASSQGELAIGGELFF.

The chain combines TRBV27 with TRBJ2-4; tentatively, D is TRBD1 (6 bases). Germline V gene sequence: CDR1 MNHEY, CDR2 SMNVEV (reference sequence). This CDR3 comprises 16 residues. V lost 5 bases to trimming and J lost 3 bases, with 17 bases between them. The DNA for the CDR3 is TGTGCCAGCAGTGTGACAGGCCCGAGATTCAAAAACATTCAGTACTTC. It yields the protein CASSVTGPRFKNIQYF.

This chain connects TRBV19 to TRBJ2-7; 8 nucleotides match TRBD1. Germline V gene data show CDR1 as LNHDA and CDR2 as SQIVND (reference sequence). Trimming cost V 5 bases and J 4 bases; bases outside gene matches: 7. The CDR3 is 14 residues long. The DNA of the CDR3 is TGTGCCAGTAGTTTCGACAGGGGTGGTTACGAGCAGTACTTC. Its translation is CASSFDRGGYEQYF.

This clone was counted once. The V gene is TRBV4-1, the J gene TRBJ1-1; TRBD1 is a possible D gene (5 bases). This CDR3 region has 16 residues. Germline assignment: CDR1 MGHRA and CDR2 YSYEKL. V lost 3 bases and J lost 3, with 17 bases in between. The CDR3 sequence is CASSHSVGQADTEAFF. In DNA form, the CDR3 reads TGCGCCAGCAGCCACTCAGTGGGGCAGGCAGACACTGAAGCTTTCTTT.

V usage is TRBV10-1 and J usage is TRBJ2-1; D may be TRBD1 (5 bases). Germline V gene lookup returns CDR1 WNHNN and CDR2 SYGVQD (reference sequence). The CDR3 length is 15 residues. V gave up 3 bases and J gave up 8 bases, with 17 bases separating them. CDR3 region: CASSDRTQTRDEQFF. CDR3 coding DNA: TGCGCCAGCAGTGACCGGACACAGACCCGGGATGAGCAGTTCTTC.

This clone was picked up one time. V and J are TRBV2 and TRBJ1-6, with TRBD1 as a possible D gene (5 bases). Trimming removed 6 bases at V and 10 bases at J, with 16 bases between. Germline assignment: CDR1 SNHLY and CDR2 FYNNEI. The length of the CDR3 is 14 residues. CDR3 residues: CASRALGGSSPLHF. As DNA, the CDR3 is TGTGCCAGCAGGGCCTTGGGGGGATCCTCACCCCTCCACTTT. Drawing the rest from reference TRBV2 and TRBJ1-6, the complete variable domain is EPEVTQTPSHQVTQMGQEVILRCVPISNHLYFYWYRQILGQKVEFLVSFYNNEISEKSEIFDDQFSVERPDGSNFTLKIRSTKLEDSAMYFCASRALGGSSPLHFGNGTRLTVT.

This chain connects TRBV20-1 to TRBJ2-2; tentatively, D is TRBD1 (5 bases). Trimming removed 4 bases at V and 6 bases at J, with 6 bases between. Germline V lookup: CDR1 DFQATT, CDR2 SNEGSKA (reference sequence). The CDR3 loop spans 11 amino acids. The CDR3 loop is CSAIRAGELFF. CDR3 nucleotides: TGCAGTGCTATCAGGGCCGGGGAGCTGTTTTTT.

This chain connects TRBV29-1 to TRBJ1-1, with D unresolved. The CDR3 has 12 amino acids. Germline CDR1 and CDR2: SQVTM and ANQGSEA. V was clipped by 4 bases and J by 2 bases, with 8 bases between them. CDR3 nucleotide sequence: TGCAGCGTTGTACGCACTAACACTGAAGCTTTCTTT. Its protein is CSVVRTNTEAFF.

J is TRBJ1-3 and V is TRBV4-3, with 8 bases that match TRBD1. Germline trimming cut 2 bases from V and 3 bases from J; bases unmatched to any gene: 6. CDR1 is LGHNA, CDR2 YSLEER, per germline. CDR3 length: 16 residues. The CDR3 loop reads CASSQQTGDDGNTIYF. The CDR3 DNA reads TGCGCCAGCAGCCAACAGACAGGGGATGATGGAAACACCATATATTTT.

The chain links TRBV4-3 to TRBJ2-5; possibly TRBD2 for D (7 bases). The V and J ends lost 0 bases and 7 bases respectively, with 12 bases between them. The CDR3 runs to 14 residues. Germline CDR1 LGHNA, CDR2 YSLEER. The CDR3 DNA is TGCGCCAGCAGCCAAGAAGGGGGGGATCGGACCCAGTACTTC. Protein: CASSQEGGDRTQYF.

The gene calls are TRBV7-9 and TRBJ2-7; 10 nucleotides line up with TRBD2. Germline lookup yields CDR1 SEHNR and CDR2 FQNEAQ (reference sequence). J lost 2 bases, V lost 5 bases, and 6 bases had no gene match. This CDR3 is 15 amino acids long. For the CDR3, the DNA is TGTGCCAGCAGCCGGACTAGCGGTGATACCTACGAGCAGTACTTC. It specifies CASSRTSGDTYEQYF.

This clone was picked up a small number of times. The sample contains more than one DNA sequence encoding this CDR3. The V call is TRBV5-4, the J call TRBJ2-5; 8 nucleotides align to TRBD1. V lost 4 bases and J lost 4; bases outside the gene matches: 6. CDR3 length: 14 amino acids. Germline loops: CDR1 SGHNT, CDR2 YYREEE (reference sequence). CDR3 loop: CASSRQGAVETQYF. CDR3 bases: TGTGCCAGCAGCCGTCAGGGGGCGGTAGAGACCCAGTACTTC.

The chain has TRBV18 and TRBJ1-2, with 7 bases that match TRBD1. V was pared by 3 bases and J by 7 bases, with 11 bases of the junction left unmatched. Germline V lookup: CDR1 KGHSH, CDR2 LQKENI. The length of the CDR3 is 15 residues. The CDR3 DNA sequence: TGTGCCAGCTCACCGATTGAAAAGACAGGGCCTGGCTACACCTTC. Residues: CASSPIEKTGPGYTF.

V is TRBV11-3 and J is TRBJ2-1; tentative D call: TRBD1 (6 bases). Trimming cost V 4 bases and J 10 bases, with 14 bases left between them. This CDR3 comprises 13 residues. Germline V gene sequence: CDR1 SGHNT, CDR2 YENEEA. The CDR3: CASSSYRVGEQFF. CDR3 in DNA: TGTGCCAGCAGCTCATACAGGGTCGGGGAGCAGTTCTTC.

The chain recombines TRBV2 with TRBJ1-4; 9 bases align to TRBD1. Trimming at V came to 5 bases and at J to 8 bases, leaving 6 bases not matched to a gene. The CDR3 runs to 14 residues. In germline, CDR1 is SNHLY, CDR2 FYNNEI. In DNA form, the CDR3 reads TGTGCCAGCAGTTTGGGACAGGGAGGCGAAAAACTGTTTTTT. Protein product: CASSLGQGGEKLFF.

The J gene is TRBJ2-2, the V gene TRBV30; the match to TRBD2 covers 7 bases. The CDR3 is 13 amino acids. Trimming at V came to 4 bases and at J to 5 bases, leaving 4 bases not matched to a gene. In germline, CDR1 is GTSNPN, CDR2 SVGIG (reference sequence). CDR3 loop: CAWTRGSTGELFF. CDR3 DNA: TGTGCCTGGACGCGCGGGAGTACCGGGGAGCTGTTTTTT.

Concerning this clone: A junction end diverges from the germline sequence, so it may reflect a read error. The V gene is TRBV5-4, the J gene TRBJ1-3; D gene ambiguous. The CDR3 has 15 amino acids. Germline CDR1 and CDR2: SGHNT and YYREEE (reference sequence). The CDR3 nucleotides are TGTGCCAGTAGCTTGAGGAGGGAGACTGGAAACACCATATATTTT. It encodes CASSLRRETGNTIYF.

The genes are TRBV7-2 and TRBJ1-4, with D possibly TRBD1 on 5 matching bases. Germline values: CDR1 SGHTA, CDR2 FQGNSA. V lost 5 bases and J lost 7, with 17 bases in between. The CDR3 has 15 amino acids. The CDR3 here is CASSIGASSGEKLFF. CDR3 coding DNA: TGTGCCAGCAGCATTGGGGCCTCTTCTGGTGAAAAACTGTTTTTT.

The chain uses TRBV7-2 and TRBJ2-1; D unresolved. V shed 1 base and J shed 7 bases, with 8 bases lying between them. The germline CDR1 and CDR2 sequences are SGHTA and FQGNSA. The CDR3 is made up of 13 amino acids. The CDR3 coding sequence is TGTGCCAGCAGCTTAGGACGGCGGAATGAGCAGTTCTTC. Its translation: CASSLGRRNEQFF.

The V gene is TRBV29-1, the J gene TRBJ2-3; 9 positions agree with TRBD2. Germline V lookup: CDR1 SQVTM, CDR2 ANQGSEA. The CDR3 sequence is 15 residues long. The V and J ends lost 4 bases and 2 bases, in that order; junction bases with no gene match: 7. The CDR3 protein is CSVGLAGTFTDTQYF. The CDR3 DNA sequence: TGCAGCGTTGGGCTAGCGGGGACATTCACAGATACGCAGTATTTT.

This chain connects TRBV6-1 to TRBJ1-3; D is perhaps TRBD1 (6 bases). V was pared by 4 bases and J by 4 bases, with 11 bases between. The CDR3 covers 14 residues. The germline gives CDR1 MNHNS, CDR2 SASEGT. The CDR3 bases are TGTGCCAGCAGTGTTGGGACACTCGGAAACACCATATATTTT. Its translation: CASSVGTLGNTIYF.

J is TRBJ2-1 and V is TRBV5-1, with 14 nucleotides matching TRBD2. CDR1 and CDR2 from the germline V gene are SGHRS and YFSETQ. J was trimmed by 5 bases and V by 10 bases; bases with no gene match: 8. The CDR3 is 15 amino acids. The DNA of the CDR3 is TGCGCCTCCTGGACTAGCGGGGGGTATCACAATGAGCAGTTCTTC. As protein: CASWTSGGYHNEQFF.

This sequence joins TRBV28 and TRBJ2-3; D call uncertain. Deletions cut 5 bases from V and 6 bases from J, with 9 bases between. The CDR3 consists of 12 residues. Germline V gene data show CDR1 as MDHEN and CDR2 as SYDVKM. CDR3: CASSLGSDTQYF. CDR3 sequence (DNA): TGTGCCAGCAGTCTGGGCTCGGATACGCAGTATTTT.

The chain carries TRBV6-5 and TRBJ1-2, with D perhaps matching TRBD1 (5 bases). Trimming left V 0 bases short and J 6 bases short, with 17 bases between. Looked up from germline, CDR1 is MNHEY and CDR2 is SVGAGI. This CDR3 contains 16 residues. The DNA of the CDR3 is TGTGCCAGCAGTTACTCTAGCGACGGGGGGAGTAATGGCTACACCTTC. It yields the protein CASSYSSDGGSNGYTF.

This rearrangement joins TRBV9 to TRBJ2-1; 8 bases align to TRBD2. V lost 0 bases to trimming and J lost 8 bases; unmatched junction nucleotides: 4. CDR1 is SGDLS, CDR2 YYNGEE, per germline. The CDR3 loop spans 14 amino acids. In DNA, the CDR3 is TGTGCCAGCAGCGTAGGGCGGGGGGTGGATGAGCAGTTCTTC. Translated: CASSVGRGVDEQFF.

This clone was seen a single time. The chain uses TRBV7-9 and TRBJ2-6; D may be TRBD1 (6 bases). In germline, CDR1 is SEHNR, CDR2 FQNEAQ (reference sequence). This CDR3 has 17 residues. Trimming took 1 base from V and 3 from J, leaving 13 bases between them. CDR3 bases: TGTGCCAGCAGCTTAGTCATGGGACAAGGTGGGGCCAACGTCCTGACTTTC. Encoded protein: CASSLVMGQGGANVLTF.

The CDR3 DNA follows: TGTGCCAGCAATAGGGACAGGGGGGATTCACCCCTCCACTTT. It codes for CASNRDRGDSPLHF. This sequence joins TRBV6-1 and TRBJ1-6; TRBD1 matches at 11 bases. This CDR3 contains 14 residues. Germline V gene data show CDR1 as MNHNS and CDR2 as SASEGT. J lost 8 bases, V lost 7 bases, and 4 bases had no gene match.